The T cell receptor (beta chain) under discussion was sequenced for a study of T cell repertoires in cytomegalovirus infection. The study, taken as a whole, reports: Cumulative public TCR beta family frequency identified CMV carriers with the relevant HLA.

This clonotype was recorded at least ten times. Its antigen is unidentified. TCRdb redid the calling of the reads with MiXCR, one entry per CDR3 protein. The sample includes around 530,000 distinct CDR3 sequences, about a quarter of them seen just once. V was pared by 2 bases and J by 4 bases, with 9 bases between. Germline CDR1 SGHVS, CDR2 FNYEAQ. This CDR3 has 13 residues. The TCR originated in a human donor in good health (CMV status not recorded). Some clones in this sample may be carry-over from other donors' samples. The sample taken for sequencing was PBMCs. The V call is TRBV7-6, the J call TRBJ2-7; D is uncertain. The CDR3 here is CASSLYEAYEQYF. CDR3 nucleotide sequence: TGTGCCAGCAGCTTATATGAGGCTTACGAGCAGTACTTC.